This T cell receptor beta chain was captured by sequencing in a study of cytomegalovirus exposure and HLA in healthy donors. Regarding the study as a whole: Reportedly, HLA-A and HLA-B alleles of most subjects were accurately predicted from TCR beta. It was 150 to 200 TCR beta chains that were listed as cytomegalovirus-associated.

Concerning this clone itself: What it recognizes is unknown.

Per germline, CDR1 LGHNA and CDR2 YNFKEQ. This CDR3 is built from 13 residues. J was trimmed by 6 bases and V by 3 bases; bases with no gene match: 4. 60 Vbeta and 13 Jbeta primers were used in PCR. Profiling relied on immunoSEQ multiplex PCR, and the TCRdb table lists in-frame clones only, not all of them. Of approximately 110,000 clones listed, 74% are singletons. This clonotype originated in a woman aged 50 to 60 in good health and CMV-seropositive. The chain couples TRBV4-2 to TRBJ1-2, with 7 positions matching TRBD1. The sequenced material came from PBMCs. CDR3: CASSHDRADGYTF. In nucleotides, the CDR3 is TGTGCCAGCAGCCACGACAGGGCTGATGGCTACACCTTC.